This TCR beta chain was recorded in a study of spatial heterogeneity in lung cancer. Broader study findings: One measure, the expanded intratumoral alpha and beta TCR count, tracked tumor mutation counts.

CDR1 MNHEY and CDR2 SMNVEV come from the germline V gene (reference sequence). The CDR3 runs 16 residues. V dropped 5 bases and J dropped 8 bases, with 19 bases sitting between them. This clonotype has at least ten counts. Its antigen remains unknown. Because the library targeted alpha chains, this beta chain is an off-target read whose size means little. Time point noted: sample taken at primary tumor resection. TCRdb re-called the 5' RACE reads with MiXCR, one entry per CDR3 protein. The sample includes roughly 10,000 distinct CDR3 sequences, 10% to 15% of them seen just once. This rearrangement joins TRBV27 to TRBJ1-6; perhaps TRBD1 as D (5 bases). The input for sequencing was lung tumor tissue, taken at surgery. This TCR derives from a male donor with early-stage non-small cell lung cancer. The CDR3 coding sequence is TGTGCCAGCAGTCGACAGACCGGGAGACGGTATTCACCCCTCCACTTT. It is translated as CASSRQTGRRYSPLHF.